The 4 T cell receptor beta chains below come from one sample, sequenced in a study of T cell responses to AZD1222 COVID-19 vaccine. TCRdb's copy holds only in-frame clones and misses some; the assay was immunoSEQ multiplex PCR. The table has 100,000 to 150,000 clones, roughly 89% seen once; the top ten hold around 10%. The input for sequencing was peripheral blood, taken on day 0 of MenACWY control vaccination. The receptors were sampled from an adult in good health.

In the case of this clone: Other DNA sequences in the sample encode the same CDR3. This rearrangement joins TRBV7-3 to TRBJ1-1; no clear D. V shed 3 bases and J shed 1 base, with 6 bases lying between them. Germline loops: CDR1 SGHTA, CDR2 FQGTGA. The CDR3 runs 13 residues. CDR3 amino acids: CASSFSANTEAFF. The CDR3 DNA follows: TGTGCCAGCAGCTTTTCTGCGAACACTGAAGCTTTCTTT.

The chain combines TRBV10-2 with TRBJ2-5; no definite D call. Germline assignment: CDR1 WSHSY and CDR2 SAAADI. The CDR3 contains 14 residues. V lost 2 bases to trimming and J lost 4 bases, with 11 bases between them. The CDR3 is CASSESRVLETQYF. The DNA for the CDR3 is TGCGCCAGCAGTGAGAGCCGTGTATTAGAGACCCAGTACTTC.

The rearrangement links TRBV24-1 to TRBJ2-5, with 9 bases fitting TRBD1. Germline assignment: CDR1 KGHDR and CDR2 SFDVKD. This CDR3 is built from 16 residues. Trimming took 4 bases from V and 2 from J; bases not matched to a gene: 7. The CDR3 here is CATSDTPGQGQETQYF. The CDR3 DNA follows: TGTGCCACCAGTGACACTCCGGGACAGGGACAAGAGACCCAGTACTTC.

The rearrangement links TRBV4-3 to TRBJ2-1; 7 bases are shared with TRBD2. This CDR3 has 16 residues. V was pared by 1 base and J by 8 bases, with 11 bases of the junction left unmatched. The germline V gene has CDR1 LGHNA and CDR2 YSLEER. The DNA of the CDR3 is TGCGCCAGCAGCCAAGCCGGCGGACTAGGTATCTATGAGCAGTTCTTC. It codes for CASSQAGGLGIYEQFF.